This T cell receptor beta chain was profiled in a study of Japanese encephalitis immunity and Zika vaccine responses (dated by TCRdb to the early 2020s). For the study in its entirety: Each included participant got alum-adjuvanted ZPIV three times, at weeks 0, 4 and 28, with every dose being 5.0 ug. Roughly six representative participants from each pre-vaccination group were selected for TCR sequencing, using samples from week 0 (after pre-vaccination and before ZPIV) and week 52. One dose of YFV vaccine (YF-VAX) was administered before ZPIV to over eleven participants, and 9 or 10 participants were flavivirus-naive. In addition, the TCR repertoires of a few flavivirus-naive individuals were analyzed at weeks 2, 6 and 52 after ZPIV vaccination began. For stimulations, either ZIKV structural-protein peptide pools divided into flavivirus-conserved and non-conserved sets or JEV or YFV peptides matching the pre-vaccination were used. The ZIKV peptides, 15-mers that overlapped by 11 residues, were chosen for containing NetMHCpan/NetMHCII-predicted epitopes with affinity below 50 nM. Roughly 13 participants were given two doses of JEV vaccine (IXIARO) 28 days apart, two to three months before the first ZPIV dose. The study asked whether earlier vaccination against Japanese encephalitis virus (JEV) or yellow fever virus (YFV) shaped CD4 T cell responses to the Zika vaccine. Study-level results and caveats: After ZPIV, repertoire richness of CD4 T cells responding to conserved ZIKV epitopes significantly decreased in JEV-pre-vaccinated donors. The analysis was restricted to a subset of trial participants with three doses and adequate samples, and the entire vaccinated cohort was not analyzed. Repertoire similarity across time-points and stimulations was higher in JEV-pre-vaccinated donors than in YFV-pre-vaccinated donors, indicating more clonotypes shared between ZIKV and JEV stimulation. The individual peptides behind the cross-reactive responses were not identified because limits on sample size made peptide-pool deconvolution impossible. Samples were clustered by participant, with no similarity observed between individuals, suggesting that no public TCRs were detected. Only a few individuals showed CD8 T cell responses to ZIKV peptide pools, and those responses were very low in magnitude.

Inclusive of the bounding cysteine and phenylalanine, the CDR3 is 16 residues long. Only CDR3 DNA is held: 48 bases, read in frame from base 1. A distance of 20 bases separates the germline ends of V and J, which lose 0 bases and 9 bases respectively. CDR1 and CDR2 are read off the germline V gene as LGHNA and YSLEER. This clonotype is termed medium-sized (0.01 to 0.1%). No qualities accompany the bases; no much larger clone lies one base away. PBMCs were stained with CellTrace CFSE and grown for 5 to 6 days in RPMI containing about 8.2% human serum and peptide pools at approximately 1 ug/mL each. Enrolled adults were healthy and seronegative for ZIKV, JEV, YFV, DENV and WNV by microneutralization screening. Samples were obtained from a phase 1, double-blinded, randomized, placebo-controlled trial of an alum-adjuvanted Zika purified-inactivated virus (ZPIV) vaccine. Peripheral blood mononuclear cells were isolated using a standard procedure and kept frozen in liquid nitrogen until needed.

Preparation of the library involved 5' RACE. Before sequencing, TCRbeta libraries were pooled in proportion to the sorted cell numbers of each library. Total RNA was extracted from the sorted cells with RNAzol RT, and cDNA was synthesized using an oligo(dT) primer and a template-switching oligo. The TCRbeta V-CDR3-J region was amplified by PCR with Kapa HiFi between a SMARTer oligo primer and a TCRbeta constant-region primer. A second PCR added Illumina adaptors and sample-specific index barcodes, with HighPrep bead cleanup and Bioanalyzer confirmation of a roughly 650 bp band. The libraries were sequenced on an Illumina MiSeq using 2x151 bp paired-end reads. Regarding the original processing steps: An in-house Java program demultiplexed the reads, while MiXCR assigned TCRbeta annotations and counted clonotypes. Repertoire overlap was measured with Morisita-Horn indices from the R package vegan, along with UPGMA clustering and Circos plots of recurring clonotypes. Shannon diversity and richness were normalized to the maximum possible value based on input cell numbers, so that values between 0 and 1 were obtained. MUSCLE was used to align CDR3beta sequences, SeqinR to compute distances, and R to plot multidimensional scaling. TCRdb trimmed public reads at Q25 via fastp, called clones via MiXCR and kept in-frame beta chains. Rows merge per CDR3 protein into single entries with the most common DNA and genes. The V and J calls and clone size come from TCRdb's table, not from the authors' own analysis. A total of approximately 230 distinct CDR3 sequences appear in this sample, roughly 2.9% of them only once. The ten largest account for approximately 30% of the sample.

Recombination connected TRBV4-3 to TRBJ1-1; the D gene is possibly TRBD1, with 5 bases matching. The TCR comes from an adult man who received an inactivated Zika virus vaccine. Specimen: antigen-activated CD8+ T cells from blood, cultured, collected during a Zika inactivated vaccine study. The sequenced DNA is TGCGCCAGCAGCCAAGATGAGAGCTATACGGGACTACAAGCTTTCTTT. This translates into CASSQDESYTGLQAFF.